Following are 15 T cell receptor beta chains from one sample sequenced in a study of OX40 agonist ivuxolimab in advanced cancers. Using immunoSEQ multiplex PCR, the repertoire was profiled, and TCRdb retains in-frame clones only, with some absent. Of some 60,000 clones in the sample, about 80% were seen once. The material was CD4+ or CD8+ T cells sorted from blood, obtained in a trial of the OX40 agonist ivuxolimab. All receptors derive from an adult with an advanced solid tumor such as melanoma, head and neck, liver or kidney cancer.

The V call is TRBV5-1, the J call TRBJ1-1; 11 bases are shared with TRBD1. The J segment lost 6 bases and the V segment lost 4 bases, leaving 8 bases of the junction unmatched. Germline CDR1 reads SGHRS; CDR2 reads YFSETQ. The CDR3 is 15 amino acids. CDR3 in DNA: TGCGCCAGCAGCCAATCGGGACAGGGGGAGGCTGAAGCTTTCTTT. Protein sequence: CASSQSGQGEAEAFF.

This chain links TRBV19 with TRBJ2-1; D gene ambiguous. Trimming took 0 bases from V and 1 from J, leaving 7 bases between them. This CDR3 spans 15 amino acids. Per the germline V gene, CDR1 is LNHDA and CDR2 is SQIVND (reference sequence). The CDR3 spells CASSIDTGSYNEQFF. In DNA form, the CDR3 reads TGTGCCAGTAGTATAGATACCGGTTCCTACAATGAGCAGTTCTTC.

This clone was seen a single time. This sequence joins TRBV4-1 and TRBJ2-7, with D tentatively TRBD2 (5 bases). The CDR3 is 15 amino acids. Per the germline V gene, CDR1 is MGHRA and CDR2 is YSYEKL. V dropped 7 bases and J dropped 0 bases, with 16 bases sitting between them. DNA for the CDR3: TGCGCCAGCAAAAAGTTCGAGGGCAGCTCCTACGAGCAGTACTTC. Protein sequence: CASKKFEGSSYEQYF.

This rearrangement joins TRBV10-3 to TRBJ2-2; TRBD2 aligns across 10 bases. CDR1 and CDR2 (germline): ENHRY, SYGVKD. The CDR3 spans 15 residues. V trimming: 6 bases; J trimming: 8 bases; junction bases outside the gene matches: 9. CDR3 bases: TGTGCCATCAGGGCCCTAGCGGGAGAGGAGGGGGAGCTGTTTTTT. Translated, it gives CAIRALAGEEGELFF.

This chain joins TRBV10-3 and TRBJ1-2; possibly TRBD1 for D (6 bases). The V end lost 7 bases, the J end lost 4 bases, and 13 bases lay between the germline ends. Germline lookup yields CDR1 ENHRY and CDR2 SYGVKD. The CDR3 spans 13 residues. The CDR3 spells CAIMGADRYGYTF. CDR3 DNA sequence: TGTGCCATCATGGGGGCAGACCGCTATGGCTACACCTTC.

The chain has TRBV6-5 and TRBJ2-6, with D hard to call. CDR3 length: 16 amino acids. Per germline, CDR1 MNHEY and CDR2 SVGAGI. V was clipped by 0 bases and J by 0 bases, with 6 bases between them. The CDR3 nucleotides read TGTGCCAGCAGTTACTCGATCGGCTCTGGGGCCAACGTCCTGACTTTC. Protein product: CASSYSIGSGANVLTF.

The J gene is TRBJ1-2, the V gene TRBV6-5; tentatively, D is TRBD1 (5 bases). From germline, CDR1 is MNHEY and CDR2 SVGAGI. The CDR3 totals 11 residues. The germline V and J ends were trimmed by 8 bases and 8 bases, with 12 bases remaining between them. The CDR3 DNA is TGTGCCAGCTCCGGGACCCGGGGCTACACCTTC. It encodes CASSGTRGYTF.

This clone appeared a few times. V and J are TRBV25-1 and TRBJ1-1; 7 bases map to TRBD1. The CDR3 totals 18 residues. V dropped 7 bases and J dropped 1; count of bases not matched to a gene: 18. In germline, CDR1 is MGHDK, CDR2 SYGVNS. CDR3 protein: CASTGPSDRAAANTEAFF. The CDR3 DNA reads TGTGCCAGCACAGGCCCCAGTGACAGGGCGGCGGCGAACACTGAAGCTTTCTTT.

The chain couples TRBV2 to TRBJ2-5; D is undetermined. Trimming cost V 2 bases and J 4 bases, with 5 bases left between them. Germline V gene sequence: CDR1 SNHLY, CDR2 FYNNEI. CDR3 length: 12 residues. The DNA for the CDR3 is TGTGCCAGCAGTGAATTGAGAGAGACCCAGTACTTC. It translates to CASSELRETQYF.

The chain has TRBV10-1 and TRBJ2-3; 8 bases agree with TRBD1. There are 15 residues in the CDR3. Trimming took 5 bases from V and 2 from J; bases not matched to a gene: 6. Germline V gives CDR1 WNHNN, CDR2 SYGVQD (reference sequence). The CDR3 sequence is CASSPRQGNTDTQYF. CDR3 sequence (DNA): TGCGCCAGCAGTCCTAGACAGGGGAACACAGATACGCAGTATTTT.

V gene TRBV4-1 combines with J gene TRBJ2-7, with D possibly being TRBD1 or TRBD2 (5 bases each). V shed 0 bases and J shed 3 bases, with 12 bases lying between them. CDR1 and CDR2 from the germline V gene are MGHRA and YSYEKL. This CDR3 is 15 amino acids long. CDR3 nucleotides: TGCGCCAGCAGCCAAGAAAGGGGTGAGGGCTACGAGCAGTACTTC. This encodes CASSQERGEGYEQYF.

V gene TRBV21-1 combines with J gene TRBJ2-3; TRBD2 was called by the table and not checked on the DNA. TRBV21-1 is shown as a pseudogene. The CDR3 length is 13 residues. The CDR3 region has the DNA TGTGCCAGCAGCAATGAGGGAACAGATACGCAGTATTTT. It specifies CASSNEGTDTQYF.

The chain uses TRBV7-3 and TRBJ2-3; D is uncertain. This CDR3 has 14 residues. Deletions cut 5 bases from V and 3 bases from J, with 12 bases between. Germline V gene data show CDR1 as SGHTA and CDR2 as FQGTGA. Written as DNA, the CDR3 is TGTGCCAGCAGCGCATGGGGTAGTACAGATACGCAGTATTTT. Amino acids: CASSAWGSTDTQYF.

This rearrangement joins TRBV28 to TRBJ2-3; maybe TRBD2 (6 bases). V was pared by 10 bases and J by 1 base, with 12 bases between. The length of the CDR3 is 13 residues. CDR1 is MDHEN, CDR2 SYDVKM, per germline. The CDR3 nucleotides are TGTGCCACCCAGGGCGGGGGCACAGATACGCAGTATTTT. Amino acids: CATQGGGTDTQYF. Complete variable domain (other parts from reference TRBV28 and TRBJ2-3): DVKVTQSSRYLVKRTGEKVFLECVQDMDHENMFWYRQDPGLGLRLIYFSYDVKMKEKGDIPEGYSVSREKKERFSLILESASTNQTSMYLCATQGGGTDTQYFGPGTRLTVL.

The chain has TRBV25-1 and TRBJ1-1; TRBD1 agrees at 8 bases. CDR3 length: 15 residues. Germline CDR1 and CDR2: MGHDK and SYGVNS. J was trimmed by 4 bases and V by 2 bases; bases with no gene match: 6. The CDR3 DNA sequence: TGTGCCAGCAGTGAAGGTGGACAGGGAGGCACTGAAGCTTTCTTT. Translating it yields CASSEGGQGGTEAFF.